This T cell receptor beta chain came from a study of glioma-infiltrating T cells. Whole-study findings and limits: Above-expected tissue-blood divergence occurred in all gliomas, most in low-grade ones. CDR3 overlap between tissue and blood was very small.

TCR alpha and beta CDR3 regions were amplified from RNA using iRepertoire nested multiplex PCR. One-step reverse transcription and amplification started from roughly 100-400 ng of tissue mRNA or PBMC total RNA. MiXCR, applied by TCRdb to the multiplex PCR reads, yields one record per CDR3 protein. The table records roughly 120,000 distinct CDR3 sequences, roughly 20% of them present only once. CDR1 and CDR2 (germline): MDHEN, SYDVKM. CDR3 size: 17 residues. The ends were cut back, 1 base at V and 5 bases at J, with 20 bases in the middle. For this clonotype: Its cognate antigen is unknown. A read error is likely, as this CDR3 ends without the conserved phenylalanine or tryptophan.

The sequence derives from a human donor with low-grade glioma or glioblastoma, undergoing nonglioma brain surgery, or in good health (not recorded which). This sequence joins TRBV28 and TRBJ1-2; TRBD1 is a possible D gene (6 bases). Input material: glioma tissue, nonneoplastic brain tissue, or PBMCs (not recorded which). The chain's CDR3 is CASSLSQPGQGGYGYTL. CDR3 nucleotides: TGTGCCAGCAGTTTATCCCAACCGGGACAAGGGGGGTATGGCTACACCTTA.